This paragraph covers one T cell receptor (beta chain) sequence. This specimen comes from a study of response to subunit inactivated influenza vaccine. The CDR3 has 15 amino acids. The J segment lost 5 bases and the V segment lost 5 bases, leaving 3 bases of the junction unmatched. CDR1 MNHNS and CDR2 SASEGT come from the germline V gene. Via MiXCR, TCRdb re-called the RT-PCR reads, giving one row per CDR3 protein. Seen here are a few hundred thousand distinct CDR3 sequences, about 10% observed once, and the top ten hold 11%. This sample was also put to use in a study of T cells expressing NK-cell markers. This second study notes: Scientists made TCR beta cDNA using 5'RACE template switching with UMIs. Just one sequenced donor of eight was HCMV-seronegative, while seven were seropositive.

V is TRBV6-1 and J is TRBJ2-2; 12 bases are a match to TRBD1. This receptor was taken from a man aged 50-59 years who received an inactivated influenza vaccine. Sequenced here: PBMCs from blood, sampled on the day of vaccination. CDR3 amino acids: CASSRGQGATGELFF. CDR3 in DNA: TGTGCCAGCAGTAGGGGACAGGGGGCGACCGGGGAGCTGTTTTTT.